This T cell receptor beta chain is from a study of sequential checkpoint blockade in melanoma. Study details: Patients were randomized 1:1 to nivolumab-then-ipilimumab or ipilimumab-then-nivolumab first-line.

The J segment lost 0 bases and the V segment lost 3 bases, leaving 3 bases of the junction unmatched. The CDR3 runs 14 residues. CDR1 is SGHRS, CDR2 YFSETQ, per germline. The treatment denotes: randomized to nivolumab then ipilimumab (arm A) or the reverse (arm B). Using immunoSEQ multiplex PCR, the repertoire was profiled, and TCRdb retains in-frame clones only, with some absent. Found here are about 14,000 clones, around 76% of them singletons; the top ten hold about 50%. The sequencing here drew on CD8+ T cells sorted from blood (inferred from file names), taken from a patient given nivolumab and ipilimumab in sequence. The TCR was taken from a human patient with melanoma. Some clones in this sample may be carry-over from other donors' samples. The genes are TRBV5-1 and TRBJ2-7; TRBD2 aligns across 7 bases. The CDR3 region is CASSSGGVSYEQYF. The CDR3 DNA is TGCGCCAGCAGCTCGGGAGGAGTCTCCTACGAGCAGTACTTC.